This T cell receptor beta chain came from a study of Ad26.COV2.S vaccination and SARS-CoV-2 variants. Study-wide context: The donor belonged to the COV1001 Ad26.COV2.S trial arm.

CDR3 size: 14 residues. V shed 6 bases and J 1 base; nucleotides not matched to a gene: 2. Germline CDR1 MNHEY, CDR2 SVGEGT. Treatment given: roughly 20 received Ad26.COV2.S at low or high dose, single or two shots; 5 received placebo; per-sample allocation not given. The investigators took samples on day 63 after the first vaccine or placebo injection. Repertoires were generated with immunoSEQ multiplex PCR, while TCRdb's copy carries only in-frame clones and drops some. Of approximately 400,000 clones in the sample, about four fifths are singletons; the top ten hold roughly 7.4%. As regards this clone: Its antigen is currently unknown.

Whole-study results and caveats: TCR breadth and depth estimates may have understated total T cell responses.

The sequenced sample was peripheral blood, obtained in a trial of Ad26.COV2.S vaccine versus placebo. The chain is built from TRBV6-2 or TRBV6-3 and TRBJ2-2; 7 nucleotides agree with TRBD1. This receptor was identified in a person aged 18 to 59 who received the Ad26.COV2.S COVID-19 vaccine or a placebo. The CDR3 region is CASSRTGNTGELFF. For the CDR3, the DNA is TGTGCCAGCAGCCGGACAGGGAACACCGGGGAGCTGTTTTTT.